This T cell receptor (beta chain) was retrieved from a study of blood T cell repertoires in COVID-19. Turning to the study itself: Sample material is recorded as cDNA or gDNA derived from T cells, B-cell-depleted T cells, or PBMCs.

Enrollees, about 18 to 89 years old, lived in 20 to 25 US areas. Germline values: CDR1 SGHKS, CDR2 YYEKEE (reference sequence). V was cut by 1 base and J by 8 bases, with 9 bases left in between. This CDR3 contains 12 residues. Assay: immunoSEQ multiplex PCR; the TCRdb copy retains only in-frame clones and omits some. The profile shows hundreds of thousands of clones, approximately 86% of them singletons. The sequence was collected from a woman in her late teens or twenties who had recovered from COVID-19. Sequenced: PBMCs or T cells enriched from blood (not recorded which). This chain joins TRBV5-5 and TRBJ1-2; D gene uncertain. The CDR3 nucleotides are TGTGCCAGCAGCTTGTCTTCGAGGGGCTACACCTTC. Translating gives CASSLSSRGYTF.